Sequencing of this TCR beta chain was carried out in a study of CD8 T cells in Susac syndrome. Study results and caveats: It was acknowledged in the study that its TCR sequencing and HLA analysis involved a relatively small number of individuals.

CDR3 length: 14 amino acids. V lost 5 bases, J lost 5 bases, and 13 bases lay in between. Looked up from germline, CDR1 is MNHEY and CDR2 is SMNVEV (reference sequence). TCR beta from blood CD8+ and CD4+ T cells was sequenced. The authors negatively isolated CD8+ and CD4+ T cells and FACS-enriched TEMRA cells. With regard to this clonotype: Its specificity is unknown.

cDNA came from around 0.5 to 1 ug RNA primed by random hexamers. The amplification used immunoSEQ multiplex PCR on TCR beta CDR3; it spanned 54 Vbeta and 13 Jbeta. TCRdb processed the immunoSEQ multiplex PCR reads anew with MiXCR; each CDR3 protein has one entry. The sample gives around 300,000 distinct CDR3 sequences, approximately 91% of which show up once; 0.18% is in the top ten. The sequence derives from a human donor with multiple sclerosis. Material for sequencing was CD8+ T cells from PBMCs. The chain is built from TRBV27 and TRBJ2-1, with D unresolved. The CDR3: CASSPAPQNNEQFF. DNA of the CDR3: TGTGCCAGCAGTCCGGCCCCCCAAAACAATGAGCAGTTCTTC.